The rows below give T cell receptor beta chains drawn from one sample of a study of T cells after yellow fever vaccination. TCRdb analysed the 5' RACE reads with MiXCR anew, one entry per CDR3 protein. The sample has hundreds of thousands of distinct CDR3 sequences, approximately 13% seen once. The sample in question was PBMCs, obtained on the day of the yellow fever booster vaccination. All receptors derive from a young man who received the YFV17D yellow fever vaccine. The CDR3 runs from the conserved cysteine through the conserved F or W. Each record gives: D gene, V gene, clone size, J gene, CDR3 DNA, CDR3 protein. D genes are given only for firm matches. Only part of the rows carry a size: once, few, many, or a class if the clone is expanded.

D gene: NA
V gene: TRBV3-1
clone size: NA
J gene: TRBJ2-1
CDR3 DNA: TGTGCCAGCAGCCCAGGGACTCCGAGCTCCTACAATGAGCAGTTCTTC
CDR3 protein: CASSPGTPSSYNEQFF

D gene: TRBD1
V gene: TRBV5-1
clone size: many
J gene: TRBJ2-2
CDR3 DNA: TGCGCCAGCAGCTTCAAGGGGACAGAAGGCGGGGAGCTGTTTTTT
CDR3 protein: CASSFKGTEGGELFF

D gene: TRBD1
V gene: TRBV5-1
clone size: many
J gene: TRBJ1-1
CDR3 DNA: TGTGCCAGCAGCCTGGGACAGATGAACACTGAAGCTTTCTTT
CDR3 protein: CASSLGQMNTEAFF

D gene: NA
V gene: TRBV20-1
clone size: NA
J gene: TRBJ2-7
CDR3 DNA: TGCAGTGCTTACGTGCCATCCTACGAGCAGTACTTC
CDR3 protein: CSAYVPSYEQYF

D gene: TRBD2
V gene: TRBV6-2/TRBV6-3
clone size: few
J gene: TRBJ2-7
CDR3 DNA: TGTGCCAGCAGTTCCGGGACTAGCGGGAGGGCCGGCCACGAGCAGTACTTC
CDR3 protein: CASSSGTSGRAGHEQYF

D gene: TRBD1
V gene: TRBV6-5
clone size: NA
J gene: TRBJ2-1
CDR3 DNA: TGTGCCAGCAGTTACAGTTCGTCCTCCGGGACAGGGCGCTATGAGCAGTTCTTC
CDR3 protein: CASSYSSSSGTGRYEQFF

D gene: NA
V gene: TRBV5-1
clone size: many
J gene: TRBJ2-3
CDR3 DNA: TGCGCCAGCAGCGCTTCTGATACGCAGTATTTT
CDR3 protein: CASSASDTQYF

D gene: NA
V gene: TRBV5-8
clone size: few
J gene: TRBJ2-2
CDR3 DNA: TGTGCCAGCAGCCCGGATGGTGGGGTGAACACCGGGGAGCTGTTTTTT
CDR3 protein: CASSPDGGVNTGELFF

D gene: NA
V gene: TRBV20-1
clone size: many
J gene: TRBJ2-2
CDR3 DNA: TGCAGTGCTAGAGATACGAGAGCCGGACAGAACACCGGGGAGCTGTTTTTT
CDR3 protein: CSARDTRAGQNTGELFF

D gene: TRBD2
V gene: TRBV20-1
clone size: many
J gene: TRBJ2-3
CDR3 DNA: TGCAGTGCTAGGGGACTAGCGGGAGGCGGAGATACGCAGTATTTT
CDR3 protein: CSARGLAGGGDTQYF

D gene: TRBD2
V gene: TRBV11-2
clone size: NA
J gene: TRBJ2-5
CDR3 DNA: TGTGCCAGCACCCCGGGACTAGCGGGTCTCGAGACCCAGTACTTC
CDR3 protein: CASTPGLAGLETQYF

D gene: NA
V gene: TRBV18
clone size: NA
J gene: TRBJ1-4
CDR3 DNA: TGTGCCAGCTCACCAGCAGGTGGGGCAACTAATGAAAAACTGTTTTTT
CDR3 protein: CASSPAGGATNEKLFF

D gene: NA
V gene: TRBV28
clone size: many
J gene: TRBJ2-3
CDR3 DNA: TGTGCCAGCAGACAGGGCTACGATACGCAGTATTTT
CDR3 protein: CASRQGYDTQYF

D gene: NA
V gene: TRBV11-2
clone size: NA
J gene: TRBJ2-5
CDR3 DNA: TGTGCCAGCAGCTCGGGACCACGAAGCACAGCTCCCCAAGAGACCCAGTACTTC
CDR3 protein: CASSSGPRSTAPQETQYF

D gene: NA
V gene: TRBV29-1
clone size: NA
J gene: TRBJ1-2
CDR3 DNA: TGCAGCGTTGAAACGCAGGGACTTGGGTATGGCTACACCTTC
CDR3 protein: CSVETQGLGYGYTF

D gene: NA
V gene: TRBV18
clone size: few
J gene: TRBJ1-5
CDR3 DNA: TGTGCCAGCTCACCACCGGACAGTCCCCAGCATTTT
CDR3 protein: CASSPPDSPQHF

D gene: NA
V gene: TRBV10-3
clone size: NA
J gene: TRBJ2-5
CDR3 DNA: TGTGCCATCAGCCCGGGACACGGGGAGACCCAGTACTTC
CDR3 protein: CAISPGHGETQYF

D gene: NA
V gene: TRBV7-9
clone size: few
J gene: TRBJ1-6
CDR3 DNA: TGTGCCAGCAGCTTAGATTCGTTGGGAGGGTCACCCCTCCACTTT
CDR3 protein: CASSLDSLGGSPLHF

D gene: NA
V gene: TRBV6-2/TRBV6-3
clone size: many
J gene: TRBJ2-3
CDR3 DNA: TGTGCCAGCAGTTACTCTCGTGGACTACCGAACCCCTATAGCACAGATACGCAGTATTTT
CDR3 protein: CASSYSRGLPNPYSTDTQYF

D gene: NA
V gene: TRBV20-1
clone size: few
J gene: TRBJ2-7
CDR3 DNA: TGCAGTGACCACGGCCGGACACTCGAGCAGTACTTC
CDR3 protein: CSDHGRTLEQYF

D gene: TRBD1
V gene: TRBV12-5
clone size: NA
J gene: TRBJ2-1
CDR3 DNA: TGTGCTAGTGGTTTGTCGCCGGACAGGGGATACAATGAGCAGTTCTTC
CDR3 protein: CASGLSPDRGYNEQFF

D gene: TRBD2
V gene: TRBV11-2
clone size: NA
J gene: TRBJ2-3
CDR3 DNA: TGTGCCAGCAGCCGGAGGGTAGCGGGAGGATGGGTCACAGATACGCAGTATTTT
CDR3 protein: CASSRRVAGGWVTDTQYF

D gene: NA
V gene: TRBV29-1
clone size: few
J gene: TRBJ2-7
CDR3 DNA: TGCAGCGTTCTGTATGAGGGCTCCGCTACCTACGAGCAGTACTTC
CDR3 protein: CSVLYEGSATYEQYF

D gene: NA
V gene: TRBV7-2
clone size: few
J gene: TRBJ2-3
CDR3 DNA: TGTGCCAGCAGCTTACAACAGACCACAGATACGCAGTATTTT
CDR3 protein: CASSLQQTTDTQYF

D gene: NA
V gene: TRBV5-6
clone size: many
J gene: TRBJ1-6
CDR3 DNA: TGTGCCAGCAGCTTGAATCGGGGGAATTCACCCCTCCACTTT
CDR3 protein: CASSLNRGNSPLHF

D gene: TRBD2
V gene: TRBV5-4
clone size: NA
J gene: TRBJ2-1
CDR3 DNA: TGTGCCAGCAGCTTGGGTCTAGCGGGGGGGGGCTACAATGAGCAGTTCTTC
CDR3 protein: CASSLGLAGGGYNEQFF

D gene: TRBD1
V gene: TRBV2
clone size: NA
J gene: TRBJ1-1
CDR3 DNA: TGTGCCAGCAGTGACCCCGGGACAGTTAACACTGAAGCTTTCTTT
CDR3 protein: CASSDPGTVNTEAFF

D gene: NA
V gene: TRBV6-2/TRBV6-3
clone size: few
J gene: TRBJ2-7
CDR3 DNA: TGTGCCAGCAGTTACAGCCTAGCTACCTACGAGCAGTACTTC
CDR3 protein: CASSYSLATYEQYF

D gene: NA
V gene: TRBV7-9
clone size: NA
J gene: TRBJ2-1
CDR3 DNA: TGTGCCAGCAGCCCCAAACCGGGCCCCCGGTCCTACAATGAGCAGTTCTTC
CDR3 protein: CASSPKPGPRSYNEQFF

D gene: NA
V gene: TRBV5-1
clone size: few
J gene: TRBJ2-1
CDR3 DNA: TGCGCCAGCGCTCGGAGCAGTTCCTACAATGAGCAGTTCTTC
CDR3 protein: CASARSSSYNEQFF

D gene: NA
V gene: TRBV6-2/TRBV6-3
clone size: few
J gene: TRBJ2-5
CDR3 DNA: TGTGCCACCCTGAATGGAATTTACTTC
CDR3 protein: CATLNGIYF

D gene: NA
V gene: TRBV5-4
clone size: NA
J gene: TRBJ2-3
CDR3 DNA: TGTGCCAGCAAGCCCGACACAGATACGCAGTATTTT
CDR3 protein: CASKPDTDTQYF

D gene: NA
V gene: TRBV6-5
clone size: few
J gene: TRBJ2-5
CDR3 DNA: TGTGCCAGCAGTTACCTCGGCAACCCTCAAGAGACCCAGTACTTC
CDR3 protein: CASSYLGNPQETQYF

D gene: TRBD2
V gene: TRBV5-1
clone size: many
J gene: TRBJ2-3
CDR3 DNA: TGCGCCAGCAGCTTGGCTCTAGCGGGAGGGAAGAGCACAGATACGCAGTATTTT
CDR3 protein: CASSLALAGGKSTDTQYF

D gene: NA
V gene: TRBV4-3
clone size: NA
J gene: TRBJ2-2
CDR3 DNA: TGCGCCAGCAGCCAAGGATTAAATACCGGGGAGCTGTTTTTT
CDR3 protein: CASSQGLNTGELFF

D gene: NA
V gene: TRBV12-3/TRBV12-4
clone size: many
J gene: TRBJ2-3
CDR3 DNA: TGTGCCAGCAGTCGACTTAGAGATACGCAGTATTTT
CDR3 protein: CASSRLRDTQYF

D gene: NA
V gene: TRBV9
clone size: few
J gene: TRBJ2-5
CDR3 DNA: TGTGCCAGCAGCGTAGAGGGTCTATCGAAAGAGACCCAGTACTTC
CDR3 protein: CASSVEGLSKETQYF

D gene: TRBD1
V gene: TRBV6-5
clone size: many
J gene: TRBJ2-7
CDR3 DNA: TGTGCCAGCAGTTACGTACAGGGGGCATCCTACGAGCAGTACTTC
CDR3 protein: CASSYVQGASYEQYF

D gene: NA
V gene: TRBV5-5
clone size: NA
J gene: TRBJ1-5
CDR3 DNA: TGTGCCAGCAGCTTGTTTGCGGCAGTCACTCAGCCCCAGCATTTT
CDR3 protein: CASSLFAAVTQPQHF

D gene: NA
V gene: TRBV7-8
clone size: NA
J gene: TRBJ1-3
CDR3 DNA: TGTGCCAGCAGCTCTGGGTCGGGACGGATATATTTT
CDR3 protein: CASSSGSGRIYF

D gene: NA
V gene: TRBV10-3
clone size: few
J gene: TRBJ1-2
CDR3 DNA: TGTGCCATCAGTGAGTCTCAGTCATTTGGACAGAAGAGTGGCTACACCTTC
CDR3 protein: CAISESQSFGQKSGYTF

D gene: NA
V gene: TRBV21-1
clone size: NA
J gene: TRBJ2-7
CDR3 DNA: TGTGCCAGCAGCAAAGTCGGGTTAGCGGGAGAGCCCTACGAGCAGTACTTC
CDR3 protein: CASSKVGLAGEPYEQYF

D gene: NA
V gene: TRBV6-5
clone size: few
J gene: TRBJ2-1
CDR3 DNA: TGTGCCAGCAGTTACTCGAGTAGCTCCTACAATGAGCAGTTCTTC
CDR3 protein: CASSYSSSSYNEQFF

D gene: TRBD1
V gene: TRBV11-2
clone size: NA
J gene: TRBJ2-5
CDR3 DNA: TGTGCCAGCAGCTTAGAGGACAGGGTGGAGACCCAGTACTTC
CDR3 protein: CASSLEDRVETQYF

D gene: NA
V gene: TRBV7-2
clone size: NA
J gene: TRBJ2-5
CDR3 DNA: TGTGCCAGCAGAAAACCTGACAGCCAAGAGACCCAGTACTTC
CDR3 protein: CASRKPDSQETQYF

D gene: NA
V gene: TRBV25-1
clone size: NA
J gene: TRBJ1-2
CDR3 DNA: TGTGCCAGCAGTCATACCTCGGGGGCCGCTGGCTACACCTTC
CDR3 protein: CASSHTSGAAGYTF

D gene: TRBD2
V gene: TRBV9
clone size: few
J gene: TRBJ2-3
CDR3 DNA: TGTGCCAGTAGCGGGAGAATCACAGATACGCAGTATTTT
CDR3 protein: CASSGRITDTQYF

D gene: NA
V gene: TRBV7-2
clone size: few
J gene: TRBJ2-6
CDR3 DNA: TGTGCCAGCAGCATCCAGGGTGCTGGGGCCAACGTCCTGACTTTC
CDR3 protein: CASSIQGAGANVLTF

D gene: TRBD2
V gene: TRBV14
clone size: NA
J gene: TRBJ2-7
CDR3 DNA: TGTGCCAGCAGCCAATTTCGTCGTCTAGCGGGAGATGCCGAGCAGTACTTC
CDR3 protein: CASSQFRRLAGDAEQYF

D gene: NA
V gene: TRBV6-5
clone size: few
J gene: TRBJ1-2
CDR3 DNA: TGTGCCAGCAGTTACTCTGCGGTGGGCTACACCTTC
CDR3 protein: CASSYSAVGYTF

D gene: NA
V gene: TRBV28
clone size: few
J gene: TRBJ2-3
CDR3 DNA: TGTGCCAGCAGTTTGATAGCCTCGGATACGCAGTATTTT
CDR3 protein: CASSLIASDTQYF